This T cell receptor beta chain is drawn from a study of technical replicates of blood from several donors. Trimming took 3 bases from V and 4 from J; bases not matched to a gene: 6. This CDR3 region has 15 residues. The germline V gene has CDR1 MNHEY and CDR2 SMNVEV (reference sequence). Clones were sequenced by immunoSEQ multiplex PCR, and TCRdb holds only the in-frame ones, with some missing. Of about 95,000 clones detected, approximately 95% appear once; the ten largest clones hold approximately 0.36%. The rearrangement uses TRBV27 and TRBJ2-5, with TRBD1 identical over 9 bases. This clonotype originated in a human donor in good health. The source material was T cells isolated from PBMCs. CDR3 sequence reads: CASSLGGQGSETQYF. DNA for the CDR3: TGTGCCAGCAGTTTGGGGGGACAGGGATCAGAGACCCAGTACTTC.